Sequencing of this TCR beta chain was carried out in a study of cytomegalovirus exposure and HLA in healthy donors. The PCR ran on 60 Vbeta and 13 Jbeta primers. Produced via immunoSEQ multiplex PCR; TCRdb's table is partial and in-frame only. The data show 150,000 to 200,000 clones, 75% to 85% seen once. Study results and limitations: A link between a missense DCLRE1C variant and TCR beta V- and J-gene trimming emerged from a later analysis. Productive rates of about 90% or about 30% were seen for most TCR beta V segments in an earlier analysis.

Germline V gives CDR1 LNHDA, CDR2 SQIVND (reference sequence). V was pared by 0 bases and J by 5 bases, with 5 bases of the junction left unmatched. The CDR3 is 15 amino acids. With regard to this clone: As yet, its antigen is unknown.

The source is a woman aged 45 to 65 in good health and CMV-seronegative. Specimen: PBMCs. The gene calls are TRBV19 and TRBJ2-3, with TRBD2 identical over 7 bases. The CDR3 DNA reads as TGTGCCAGTAGTATAGAGGGAGGGCCGGGAGATACGCAGTATTTT. It yields the protein CASSIEGGPGDTQYF.